A selection of T cell receptor beta chains follows, all from one sample in a study of blood T cell repertoires in COVID-19. Using immunoSEQ multiplex PCR, the repertoire was profiled, and TCRdb retains in-frame clones only, with some absent. The data contain about 280,000 clones, 88% of them singletons. The sequenced material came from peripheral blood. These receptors came from a man in his late teens or twenties with active or convalescent COVID-19. The CDR3 runs from the conserved cysteine through the conserved F or W. D genes are given only for firm matches. Where a row states a size, it is once, few, many or the class of an expanded clone; other rows omit it.

TGCGCCAGCAGCCAAGAGGTATCAATCCGGGACAGGGGGATGGGCTACACCTTC | CASSQEVSIRDRGMGYTF | - | TRBJ1-2 | TRBD1 | TRBV4-1
TGTGCCAGCACCGGACAGAGAGACTATAATTCACCCCTCCACTTT | CASTGQRDYNSPLHF | - | TRBJ1-6 | - | TRBV2
TGCGCCAGCAGCCAAGACAGGGCAGGAAACACTGAAGCTTTCTTT | CASSQDRAGNTEAFF | - | TRBJ1-1 | - | TRBV4-3
TGCGCCAGCAGCCAAGATCTCGAACGGGGACTAGCGGGGGGCACAGATACGCAGTATTTT | CASSQDLERGLAGGTDTQYF | - | TRBJ2-3 | TRBD2 | TRBV4-1
TGTGCCAGCACCTCCGTTGCAACTAATGAAAAACTGTTTTTT | CASTSVATNEKLFF | - | TRBJ1-4 | - | TRBV27
TGCGCCAGCAGCCCCGGGACAGGCCTCTACGAGCAGTACTTC | CASSPGTGLYEQYF | - | TRBJ2-7 | TRBD1 | TRBV4-1
TGCGCCAGCAGCCAAGATCCCAACGAGCAGTACTTC | CASSQDPNEQYF | - | TRBJ2-7 | - | TRBV4-1
TGTGCCAGCAGTCTGGACAGGTGGAATGAGCAGTTCTTC | CASSLDRWNEQFF | once | TRBJ2-1 | TRBD1 | TRBV12-3/TRBV12-4
TGCGCCAGCAGCCCCCGAGGGGCGGGGGGCCTCACAGATACGCAGTATTTT | CASSPRGAGGLTDTQYF | - | TRBJ2-3 | TRBD2 | TRBV4-3
TGTGCCAGCAGTGAAGGGGCGTTTAGCAATCAGCCCCAGCATTTT | CASSEGAFSNQPQHF | - | TRBJ1-5 | - | TRBV6-1
TGTGCCAGCAGCTCTCAGGGTCTTAGCAATCAGCCCCAGCATTTT | CASSSQGLSNQPQHF | - | TRBJ1-5 | - | TRBV5-6
TGTGCCAGCAGAAAAGCCCCGACAGAGAACACTGAAGCTTTCTTT | CASRKAPTENTEAFF | - | TRBJ1-1 | - | TRBV6-6
TGTGCCAGCAGCTTAGGACGGACAGTCACCTACAATGAGCAGTTCTTC | CASSLGRTVTYNEQFF | - | TRBJ2-1 | - | TRBV7-8
TGTGCCAGCAGCGTAGCGGGGTCGGCCCGACACTCCGAGCATGAGCAGTTCTTC | CASSVAGSARHSEHEQFF | - | TRBJ2-1 | - | TRBV9
TGTGCCACCAGCAGAGACAGACAGGCCCTTTATCGCACCGGGGAGCTGTTTTTT | CATSRDRQALYRTGELFF | - | TRBJ2-2 | - | TRBV15
TGTGCCAGCAGTGATCATTTCGGGGGAGGCTATGGCTACACCTTC | CASSDHFGGGYGYTF | - | TRBJ1-2 | - | TRBV25-1
TGTGCCAGCAGCTTCGGTCCAGGGGGCTTCGTCGGGACTGAAGCTTTCTTT | CASSFGPGGFVGTEAFF | - | TRBJ1-1 | TRBD1 | TRBV5-6
TGTGCCAGCAGTGAGAGACTGTGGGACAGAAAATCACCCCTCCACTTT | CASSERLWDRKSPLHF | - | TRBJ1-6 | TRBD1 | TRBV6-1
TGTGCCAGCAGCGCTGGGACTAGCGGGGGGCGACAAGAGACCCAGTACTTC | CASSAGTSGGRQETQYF | - | TRBJ2-5 | TRBD2 | TRBV9
TGTGCCAGCAGTTACTCGTGGGGAGATAGCAATCAGCCCCAGCATTTT | CASSYSWGDSNQPQHF | - | TRBJ1-5 | - | TRBV6-6
TGTGCCAGTAGTAATACAGGAAGCACTGAAGCTTTCTTT | CASSNTGSTEAFF | - | TRBJ1-1 | - | TRBV19
TGCGCCAGCAGATTGCTACACCCGGGGAACGGCCCTAGCTCCTACGAGCAGTACTTC | CASRLLHPGNGPSSYEQYF | - | TRBJ2-7 | - | TRBV5-1
TGTGCCAGCAGCTTGGTAGAGCGGGGGCCCCGGGAGACCCAGTACTTC | CASSLVERGPRETQYF | - | TRBJ2-5 | TRBD2 | TRBV5-5
TGTGCCAGCAGCATATCCGGGACACCGAATGAAAAACTGTTTTTT | CASSISGTPNEKLFF | - | TRBJ1-4 | - | TRBV9
TGTGCCAGCAGCTTTAGTAGGGGCGGGGTTTTTGAAAAACTGTTTTTT | CASSFSRGGVFEKLFF | once | TRBJ1-4 | - | TRBV7-2
TGTGCCAGCTCACCACTAGCGGGGGATGTCGCAGATACGCAGTATTTT | CASSPLAGDVADTQYF | - | TRBJ2-3 | TRBD2 | TRBV18
TGTGCCAGCAGTGACAGGACAGGGGGCGATTCACCCCTCCACTTT | CASSDRTGGDSPLHF | - | TRBJ1-6 | TRBD1 | TRBV2
TGTGCCAGCAGTTACTGGGGCCCGGACAGGGCTGAAAAACTGTTTTTT | CASSYWGPDRAEKLFF | - | TRBJ1-4 | TRBD1 | TRBV6-5
TGTGCCAGTAGTATAGACCGGGACAGGTTCGGAGATACGCAGTATTTT | CASSIDRDRFGDTQYF | - | TRBJ2-3 | TRBD1 | TRBV19
TGCGCCAGCAGCCAAGATCCGGGGGACGGGACTGAAGCTTTCTTT | CASSQDPGDGTEAFF | - | TRBJ1-1 | - | TRBV4-1
TGTGCCAGCAGCCAACCGGGACTAGCGGGGGCCGAGCAGTTCTTC | CASSQPGLAGAEQFF | - | TRBJ2-1 | TRBD2 | TRBV3-1/TRBV3-2
TGTGCCAGCAGCCGCTCGGACAGGAACACTGAAGCTTTCTTT | CASSRSDRNTEAFF | - | TRBJ1-1 | - | TRBV7-9
TGCAGTGCTCGGGACACTGAAGCTTTCTTT | CSARDTEAFF | - | TRBJ1-1 | - | TRBV20-1
TGTGCCAGCAGTACACCGTACCAAGAGACCCAGTACTTC | CASSTPYQETQYF | - | TRBJ2-5 | - | TRBV28